The entry below gives a single T cell receptor beta chain sequence along with its context. The antigen remains undetermined. V was clipped by 4 bases and J by 4 bases; unmatched bases: 16. The CDR3 is 20 amino acids. Germline V gives CDR1 KGHDR, CDR2 SFDVKD. MiXCR was run by TCRdb on the reads, yielding one entry per CDR3 protein. The sample holds about 920,000 distinct CDR3 sequences; approximately 31% are singletons and the top ten take 13%. The sample is drawn from a study of T cell repertoires in cytomegalovirus infection. Overall study: CMV epitopes that were recently identified and HLA-C-restricted were used alongside well-studied HLA-B-restricted ones.

V usage is TRBV24-1 and J usage is TRBJ2-1; the match to TRBD2 covers 12 bases. The TCR sequence derives from a human donor in good health (CMV status not recorded). Some clones in this sample may be carry-over from other donors' samples. The sample was cultured CD8+ T cells from PBMCs, taken from culture after CMV antigen stimulation. CDR3 region: CATSDSRTSGTSLLYNEQFF. The CDR3 DNA sequence: TGTGCCACCAGTGACTCCAGGACTAGCGGGACCTCACTTTTGTACAATGAGCAGTTCTTC.